Listed here is a single T cell receptor (beta chain). The authors' processing: For nucleated cells, counts were estimated from reference gene primer amplification. Some clones are missing from TCRdb's copy, which holds only in-frame ones; the method was immunoSEQ multiplex PCR. The DNA was the basis for D and trimming; V, J and clone size are from that table. The sample lists 200,000 to 250,000 clones, approximately 90% occurring once. This record belongs to a study of blood T cell repertoires in COVID-19. At the level of the study: The origin of the acute and convalescent COVID-19 samples was the United States, Italy and Spain.

The CDR3 contains 17 residues. With V trimmed by 4 bases and J by 4 bases, 10 bases remained unmatched. Germline values: CDR1 LGHDT, CDR2 YNNKEL (reference sequence). Followed over time, Seattle patients had been enrolled while infection was active. The rearrangement joins TRBV3-1 (or the pseudogene TRBV3-2) to TRBJ1-2; 12 bases are a match to TRBD1. Sample: peripheral blood. The clonotype originates from a man in his 60s with COVID-19, enrolled during active disease. The CDR3 sequence is CASSRTGTGGSFYGYTF. The CDR3 region has the DNA TGTGCCAGCAGCCGCACCGGGACAGGGGGCTCTTTCTATGGCTACACCTTC.